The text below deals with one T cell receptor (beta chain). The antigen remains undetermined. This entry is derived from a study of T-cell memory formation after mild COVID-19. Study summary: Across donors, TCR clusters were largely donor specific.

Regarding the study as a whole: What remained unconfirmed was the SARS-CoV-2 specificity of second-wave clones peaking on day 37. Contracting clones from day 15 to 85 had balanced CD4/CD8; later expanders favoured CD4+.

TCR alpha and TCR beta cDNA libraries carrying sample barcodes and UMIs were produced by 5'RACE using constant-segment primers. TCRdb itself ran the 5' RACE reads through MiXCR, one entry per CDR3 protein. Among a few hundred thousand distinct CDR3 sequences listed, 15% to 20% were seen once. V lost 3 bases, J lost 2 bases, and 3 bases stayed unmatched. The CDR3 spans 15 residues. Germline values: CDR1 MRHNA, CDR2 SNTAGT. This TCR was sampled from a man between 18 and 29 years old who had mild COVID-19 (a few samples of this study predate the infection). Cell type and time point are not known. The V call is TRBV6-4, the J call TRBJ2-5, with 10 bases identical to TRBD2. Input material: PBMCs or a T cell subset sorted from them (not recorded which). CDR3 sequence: CASSEQAGGQETQYF. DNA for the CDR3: TGTGCCAGCAGTGAGCAAGCGGGGGGGCAAGAGACCCAGTACTTC.